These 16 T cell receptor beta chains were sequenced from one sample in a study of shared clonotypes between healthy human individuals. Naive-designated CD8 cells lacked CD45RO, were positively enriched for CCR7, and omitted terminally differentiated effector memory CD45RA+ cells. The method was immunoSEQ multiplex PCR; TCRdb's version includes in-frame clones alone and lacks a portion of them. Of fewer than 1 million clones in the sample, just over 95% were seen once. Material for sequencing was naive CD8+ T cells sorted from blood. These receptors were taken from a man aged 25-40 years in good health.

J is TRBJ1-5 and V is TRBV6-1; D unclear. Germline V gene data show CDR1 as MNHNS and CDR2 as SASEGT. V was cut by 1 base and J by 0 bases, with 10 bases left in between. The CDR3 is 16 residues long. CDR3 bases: TGTGCCAGCAGTGAAGGTGAGGGTTATAGCAATCAGCCCCAGCATTTT. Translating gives CASSEGEGYSNQPQHF.

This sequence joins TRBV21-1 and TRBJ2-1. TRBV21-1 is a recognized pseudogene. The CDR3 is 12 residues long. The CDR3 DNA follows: TGTGCCAGCAGCAAAGGACACAATGAGCAGTTCTTC. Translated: CASSKGHNEQFF.

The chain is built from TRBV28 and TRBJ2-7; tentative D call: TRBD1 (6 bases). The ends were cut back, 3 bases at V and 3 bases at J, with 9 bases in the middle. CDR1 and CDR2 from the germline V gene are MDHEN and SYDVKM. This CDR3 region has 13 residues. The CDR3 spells CASSFARGYEQYF. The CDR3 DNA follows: TGTGCCAGCAGTTTCGCCAGGGGCTACGAGCAGTACTTC. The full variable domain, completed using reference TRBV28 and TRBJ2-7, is DVKVTQSSRYLVKRTGEKVFLECVQDMDHENMFWYRQDPGLGLRLIYFSYDVKMKEKGDIPEGYSVSREKKERFSLILESASTNQTSMYLCASSFARGYEQYFGPGTRLTVT.

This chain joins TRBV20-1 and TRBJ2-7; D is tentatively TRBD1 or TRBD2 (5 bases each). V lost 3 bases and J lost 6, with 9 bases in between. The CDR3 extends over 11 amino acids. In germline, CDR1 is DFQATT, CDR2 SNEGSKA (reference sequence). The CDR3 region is CSASGTGEQYF. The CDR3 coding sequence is TGCAGTGCTAGCGGGACGGGCGAGCAGTACTTC.

This chain's CDR3 is CASSEDKGGFDHEQFF. DNA for the CDR3: TGTGCCAGCAGTGAAGATAAGGGAGGCTTTGACCATGAGCAGTTCTTC. The chain joins TRBV2 to TRBJ2-1; D perhaps matches TRBD2 (6 bases). The CDR3 consists of 16 residues. The V and J ends lost 1 base and 8 bases respectively, with 18 bases between them. Germline CDR1 and CDR2: SNHLY and FYNNEI.

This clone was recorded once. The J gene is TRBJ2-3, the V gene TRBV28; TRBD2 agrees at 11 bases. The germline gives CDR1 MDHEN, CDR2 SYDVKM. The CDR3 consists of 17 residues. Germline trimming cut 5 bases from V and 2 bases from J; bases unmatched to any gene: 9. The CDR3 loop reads CASSPPGLADITDTQYF. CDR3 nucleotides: TGTGCCAGCAGTCCGCCGGGACTAGCGGACATCACAGATACGCAGTATTTT.

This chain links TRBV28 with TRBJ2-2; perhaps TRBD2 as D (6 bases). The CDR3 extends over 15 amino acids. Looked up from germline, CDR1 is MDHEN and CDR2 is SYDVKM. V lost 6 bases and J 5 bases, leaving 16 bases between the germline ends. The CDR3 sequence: CASRTPGAGTGELFF. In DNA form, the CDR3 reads TGTGCCAGCAGAACCCCCGGGGCGGGGACCGGGGAGCTGTTTTTT.

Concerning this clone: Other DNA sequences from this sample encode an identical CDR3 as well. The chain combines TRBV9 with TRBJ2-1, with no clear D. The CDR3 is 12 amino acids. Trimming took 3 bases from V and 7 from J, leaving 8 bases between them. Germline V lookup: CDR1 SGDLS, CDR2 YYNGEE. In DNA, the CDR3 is TGTGCCAGCAGCGCGTCTAGTAATGAGCAGTTCTTC. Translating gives CASSASSNEQFF.

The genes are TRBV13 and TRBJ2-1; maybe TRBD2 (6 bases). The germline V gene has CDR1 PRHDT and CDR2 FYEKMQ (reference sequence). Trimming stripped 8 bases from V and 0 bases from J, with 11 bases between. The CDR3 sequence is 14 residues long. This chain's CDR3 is CASLRGNSYNEQFF. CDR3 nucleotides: TGTGCCAGCCTCCGGGGGAACTCCTACAATGAGCAGTTCTTC. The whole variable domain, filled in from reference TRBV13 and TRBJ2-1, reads AAGVIQSPRHLIKEKRETATLKCYPIPRHDTVYWYQQGPGQDPQFLISFYEKMQSDKGSIPDRFSAQQFSDYHSELNMSSLELGDSALYFCASLRGNSYNEQFFGPGTRLTVL.

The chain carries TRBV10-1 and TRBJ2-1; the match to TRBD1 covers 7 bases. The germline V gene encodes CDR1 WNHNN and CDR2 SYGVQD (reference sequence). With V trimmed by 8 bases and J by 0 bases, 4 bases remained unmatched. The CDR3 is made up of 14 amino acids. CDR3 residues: CASLRDSSYNEQFF. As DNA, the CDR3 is TGCGCCAGCCTCAGGGACAGCTCCTACAATGAGCAGTTCTTC.

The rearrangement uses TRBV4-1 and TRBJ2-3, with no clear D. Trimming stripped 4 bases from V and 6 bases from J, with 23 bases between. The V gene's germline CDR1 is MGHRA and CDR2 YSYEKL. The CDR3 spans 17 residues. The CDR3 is CASSLKTVGGLTDTQYF. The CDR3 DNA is TGCGCCAGCAGCCTAAAAACCGTCGGTGGTTTGACCGATACGCAGTATTTT.

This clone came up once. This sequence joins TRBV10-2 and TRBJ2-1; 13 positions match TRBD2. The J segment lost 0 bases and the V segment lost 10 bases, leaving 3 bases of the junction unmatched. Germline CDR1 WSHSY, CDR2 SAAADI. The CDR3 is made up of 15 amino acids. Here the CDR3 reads CATGTSGISYNEQFF. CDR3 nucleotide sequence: TGCGCCACCGGGACTAGCGGGATCTCCTACAATGAGCAGTTCTTC.

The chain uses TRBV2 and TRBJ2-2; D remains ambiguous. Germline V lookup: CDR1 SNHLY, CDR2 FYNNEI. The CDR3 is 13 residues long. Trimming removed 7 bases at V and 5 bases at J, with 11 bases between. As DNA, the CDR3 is TGTGCCAGCACCACTCTGGGGACCGGGGAGCTGTTTTTT. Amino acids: CASTTLGTGELFF.

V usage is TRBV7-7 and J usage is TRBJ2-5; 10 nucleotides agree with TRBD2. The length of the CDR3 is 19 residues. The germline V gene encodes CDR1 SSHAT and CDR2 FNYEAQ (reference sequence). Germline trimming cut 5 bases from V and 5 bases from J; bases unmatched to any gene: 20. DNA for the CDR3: TGTGCCAGCAGCCCAGGGGGTCAGACTTTAGGACTAGCGGAGGAGACCCAGTACTTC. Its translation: CASSPGGQTLGLAEETQYF.

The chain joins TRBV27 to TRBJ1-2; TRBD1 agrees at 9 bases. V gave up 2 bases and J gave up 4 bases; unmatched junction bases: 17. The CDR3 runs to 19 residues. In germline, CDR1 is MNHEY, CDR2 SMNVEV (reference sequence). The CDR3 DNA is TGTGCCAGCAGTTTACGGAGCCGGGACAGGGACCTCCGTTCCTATGGCTACACCTTC. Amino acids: CASSLRSRDRDLRSYGYTF.

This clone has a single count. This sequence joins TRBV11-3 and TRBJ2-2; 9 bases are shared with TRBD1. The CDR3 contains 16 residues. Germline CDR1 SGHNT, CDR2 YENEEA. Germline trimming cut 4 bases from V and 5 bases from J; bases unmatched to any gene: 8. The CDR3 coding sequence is TGTGCCAGCAGCTCCCGACAGGGGGGGATGACCGGGGAGCTGTTTTTT. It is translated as CASSSRQGGMTGELFF. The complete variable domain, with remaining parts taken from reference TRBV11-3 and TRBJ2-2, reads EAGVVQSPRYKIIEKKQPVAFWCNPISGHNTLYWYLQNLGQGPELLIRYENEEAVDDSQLPKDRFSAERLKGVDSTLKIQPAELGDSAVYLCASSSRQGGMTGELFFGEGSRLTVL.